This T cell receptor beta chain was documented in a study of T cells after yellow fever vaccination. From the 5' RACE reads, TCRdb called clonotypes with MiXCR, one entry per CDR3 protein. Of 25,000 to 35,000 distinct CDR3 sequences in the sample, about 4.6% were seen once. In this sample, this clonotype turned up many times. The CDR3 is 12 residues long. Trimming shortened V by 1 base and J by 4 bases, and 5 bases separated the two germline ends. The germline gives CDR1 SGHDN, CDR2 FVKESK. Source: CD8+ T cells sorted from PBMCs, taken 5 days after the yellow fever booster vaccination. The chain links TRBV14 to TRBJ2-7; no clear D gene. The sequence came from a man younger than 45 who received the YFV17D yellow fever vaccine. The CDR3 reads CASSQVWYEQYF. The CDR3 DNA reads TGTGCCAGCAGCCAAGTCTGGTACGAGCAGTACTTC.